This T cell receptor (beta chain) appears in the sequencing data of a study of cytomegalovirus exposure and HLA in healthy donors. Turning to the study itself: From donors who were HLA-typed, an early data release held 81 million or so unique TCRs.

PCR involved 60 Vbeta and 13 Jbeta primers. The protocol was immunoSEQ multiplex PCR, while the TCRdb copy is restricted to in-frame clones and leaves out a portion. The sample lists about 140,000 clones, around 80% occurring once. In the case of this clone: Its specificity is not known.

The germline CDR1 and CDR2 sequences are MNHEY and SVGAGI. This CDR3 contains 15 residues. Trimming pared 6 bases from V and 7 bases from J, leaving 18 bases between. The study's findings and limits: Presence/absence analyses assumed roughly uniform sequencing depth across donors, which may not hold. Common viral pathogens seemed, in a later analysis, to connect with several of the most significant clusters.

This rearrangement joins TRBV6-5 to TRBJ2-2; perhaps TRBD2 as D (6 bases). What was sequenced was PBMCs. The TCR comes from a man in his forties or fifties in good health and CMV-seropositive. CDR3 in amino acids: CASRPREFQGGELFF. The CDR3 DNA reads TGTGCCAGCAGGCCCCGGGAGTTCCAGGGCGGGGAGCTGTTTTTT.